The clone carrying this T cell receptor (beta chain) has at least ten counts. As yet, its antigen is unknown. These data come from a study of read filtering for tumor transcriptome and immune sequencing. Study summary: RNA-seq yielded only roughly 85 to 1,400 TCR reads, IR-seq about 3.5 to 11 million.

CDR3 length: 16 residues. Between the trimmed V and J ends, which lost 6 bases and 0 bases, there was a span of 15 bases. CDR1 and CDR2 (germline): SGHVS, FQNEAQ. This library used 300 to 450 ng RNA and molecular barcoded adaptors spanning alpha/delta and beta/gamma chains. Each CDR3 protein is one row after TCRdb ran MiXCR on the reads. The table records 100,000 to 150,000 distinct CDR3 sequences, around 13% of them present only once. The study's findings and limits: RNA-seq captured clonotypes less deeply and reliably than IR-seq. The CD138-negative fraction was mixed bone marrow immune cells, not pure T cells.

The chain is built from TRBV7-8 and TRBJ1-5, with D possibly matching TRBD1 (6 bases). The source material was a population of CD138-negative cells sorted from bone marrow. The source of this sequence is a donor at least 40 years old with multiple myeloma. The CDR3 loop is CASSPRGAYSNQPQHF. The CDR3 DNA reads as TGTGCCAGCAGTCCCCGGGGGGCTTATAGCAATCAGCCCCAGCATTTT.